Listed below are T cell receptor beta chains from one sample, sequenced in a study of spatial heterogeneity in lung cancer. MiXCR, run by TCRdb on the 5' RACE reads, gives a single entry per CDR3 protein. The data show more than 80,000 distinct CDR3 sequences, approximately 12% seen once. Specimen: PBMCs, collected at surgery. These receptors came from a male donor with early-stage non-small cell lung cancer. CDR3s include the opening cysteine and the closing phenylalanine or tryptophan. The D gene is left open where the match is weak. Some rows have no size entry. The others give once, few or many, or a class for an expanded clone.

V,size,D,J,CDR3,DNA
TRBV4-2,large,NA,TRBJ1-1,CASSQPGTAEAFF,TGTGCCAGCAGCCAGCCCGGGACCGCCGAAGCTTTCTTT
TRBV5-1,NA,TRBD2,TRBJ2-1,CASSLGPPGLGRRNEQFF,TGCGCCAGCAGCTTGGGACCCCCGGGACTAGGACGTAGAAATGAGCAGTTCTTC
TRBV20-1,few,NA,TRBJ1-2,CSASPASNYGYTF,TGCAGTGCTAGCCCAGCCTCTAACTATGGCTACACCTTC
TRBV24-1,few,NA,TRBJ2-7,CATSDSWARSYEQYF,TGTGCCACCAGTGATTCTTGGGCGCGCTCCTACGAGCAGTACTTC
TRBV28,few,NA,TRBJ2-6,CASSFQTGREGFSGANVLTF,TGTGCCAGCAGTTTCCAAACCGGGCGAGAGGGGTTCTCCGGGGCCAACGTCCTGACTTTC
TRBV24-1,many,TRBD2,TRBJ2-3,CATSDRGLAGEVDTQYF,TGTGCCACCAGTGACCGAGGCCTAGCGGGAGAAGTCGATACGCAGTATTTT
TRBV28,few,NA,TRBJ2-2,CASSQGARANTGELFF,TGTGCCAGCAGTCAAGGGGCCAGGGCGAACACCGGGGAGCTGTTTTTT
TRBV6-6,NA,NA,TRBJ2-4,CASSYSETLLAKNIQYF,TGTGCCAGCAGTTACTCGGAAACCCTTCTAGCCAAAAACATTCAGTACTTC
TRBV7-9,NA,NA,TRBJ2-3,CASSSMGSSTQYF,TGTGCCAGCAGCTCTATGGGTAGTTCCACGCAGTATTTT
TRBV2,NA,NA,TRBJ2-3,CASSVGQPFDTQYF,TGTGCCAGCAGTGTAGGACAGCCATTCGATACGCAGTATTTT
TRBV20-1,many,NA,TRBJ2-7,CSAKRGLALSYEQYF,TGCAGTGCTAAGAGGGGCCTAGCGCTATCCTACGAGCAGTACTTC
TRBV13,NA,NA,TRBJ1-2,CASSLGRGPGDYGYTF,TGTGCCAGCAGCTTAGGCCGAGGGCCCGGGGACTATGGCTACACCTTC
TRBV6-2/TRBV6-3,few,NA,TRBJ1-2,CASSYAGVYGYTF,TGTGCCAGCAGTTACGCGGGCGTCTATGGCTACACCTTC
TRBV7-2,few,TRBD2,TRBJ2-1,CASSLDAGTNNEQFF,TGTGCCAGCAGCTTAGATGCCGGGACTAACAATGAGCAGTTCTTC
TRBV5-1,NA,TRBD2,TRBJ2-1,CASSSLAGGRSDEQFF,TGCGCCAGCAGCTCCTTAGCGGGAGGGAGGTCGGATGAGCAGTTCTTC
TRBV5-1,many,NA,TRBJ2-3,CASSLEGYHSTDTQYF,TGCGCCAGCAGCTTGGAAGGCTACCATAGCACAGATACGCAGTATTTT
TRBV6-2/TRBV6-3,many,NA,TRBJ1-5,CASSKQGQGIQPQHF,TGTGCCAGCAGCAAACAGGGTCAAGGGATTCAGCCCCAGCATTTT
TRBV6-2/TRBV6-3,NA,NA,TRBJ2-5,CASNQEAYQETQYF,TGTGCCAGCAATCAGGAGGCCTACCAAGAGACCCAGTACTTC
TRBV5-6,NA,NA,TRBJ1-5,CASSLGPAGTVNQPQHF,TGTGCCAGCAGCTTGGGCCCCGCCGGGACTGTCAATCAGCCCCAGCATTTT
TRBV25-1,NA,NA,TRBJ1-6,CASSGGVSSYNSPLHF,TGTGCCAGCAGTGGGGGGGTTAGCTCCTATAATTCACCCCTCCACTTT
TRBV29-1,many,NA,TRBJ1-5,CSVGEGNQPQHF,TGCAGCGTTGGTGAGGGGAATCAGCCCCAGCATTTT
TRBV5-1,NA,NA,TRBJ2-7,CASSWNPTVSYEQYF,TGCGCCAGCAGCTGGAATCCGACAGTCTCCTACGAGCAGTACTTC
TRBV20-1,many,NA,TRBJ2-3,CSATRLDRTDTQYF,TGCAGTGCTACGAGACTAGACCGCACAGATACGCAGTATTTT
TRBV30,few,NA,TRBJ2-7,CAWSRAPSSYEQYF,TGTGCCTGGAGTCGGGCCCCGAGCTCCTACGAGCAGTACTTC
TRBV4-3,NA,NA,TRBJ2-2,CASSQDGNTGELFF,TGCGCCAGCAGCCAAGACGGGAACACCGGGGAGCTGTTTTTT
TRBV29-1,many,NA,TRBJ1-2,CSVEAPTGTYGYTF,TGCAGCGTTGAAGCCCCCACCGGGACCTATGGCTACACCTTC
TRBV7-6,few,NA,TRBJ2-1,CASSPRTGRFEQFF,TGTGCCAGCAGCCCGCGGACTGGCCGATTCGAGCAGTTCTTC
TRBV27,few,NA,TRBJ2-5,CARNTETQYF,TGTGCCAGAAATACCGAGACCCAGTACTTC
TRBV6-2/TRBV6-3,NA,NA,TRBJ2-1,CASSYAGNEQFF,TGTGCCAGCAGTTACGCAGGGAATGAGCAGTTCTTC
TRBV20-1,many,NA,TRBJ1-1,CSASPISGRAFF,TGCAGTGCTAGCCCGATCTCAGGTCGAGCTTTCTTT
TRBV24-1,NA,NA,TRBJ2-3,CAASEPDRTDTQYF,TGTGCCGCCAGTGAACCGGACAGAACAGATACGCAGTATTTT
TRBV28,NA,TRBD2,TRBJ2-7,CASSFQRDYEQYF,TGTGCCAGCAGTTTCCAGCGGGACTACGAGCAGTACTTC
TRBV28,NA,NA,TRBJ1-4,CASSLSQTGLGEKLFF,TGTGCCAGCAGTTTATCCCAAACCGGTCTGGGGGAAAAACTGTTTTTT